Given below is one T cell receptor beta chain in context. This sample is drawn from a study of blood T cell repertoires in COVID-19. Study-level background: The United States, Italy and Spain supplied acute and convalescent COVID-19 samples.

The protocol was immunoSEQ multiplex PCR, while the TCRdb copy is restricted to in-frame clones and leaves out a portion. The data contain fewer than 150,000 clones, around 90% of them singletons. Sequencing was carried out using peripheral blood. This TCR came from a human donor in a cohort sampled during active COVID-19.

The CDR3 region has the DNA TGTGCCAGCAGTCCGCAGACAGGGACCCAAGAGACCCAGTACTTC. Translating gives CASSPQTGTQETQYF. This rearrangement joins TRBV28 to TRBJ2-5, with 7 nucleotides matching TRBD1. The V segment lost 5 bases and the J segment 1 base; nucleotides outside the gene matches: 7. CDR1 is MDHEN, CDR2 SYDVKM, per germline. There are 15 residues in the CDR3.